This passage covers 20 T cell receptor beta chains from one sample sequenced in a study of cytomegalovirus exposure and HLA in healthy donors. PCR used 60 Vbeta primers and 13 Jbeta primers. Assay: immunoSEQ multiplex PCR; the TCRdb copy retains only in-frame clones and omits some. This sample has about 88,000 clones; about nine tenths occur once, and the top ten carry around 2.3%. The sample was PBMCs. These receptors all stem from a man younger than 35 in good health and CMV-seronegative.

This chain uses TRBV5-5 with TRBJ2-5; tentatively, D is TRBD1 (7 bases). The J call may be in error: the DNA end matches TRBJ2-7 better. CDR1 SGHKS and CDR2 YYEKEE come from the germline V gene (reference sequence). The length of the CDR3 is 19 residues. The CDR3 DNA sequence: TGTGCCAGCAGCTTGAATTCCCGGACAGGCGGAGCGGGCTACTACGAGCAGTACTTC. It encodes CASSLNSRTGGAGYYEQYF.

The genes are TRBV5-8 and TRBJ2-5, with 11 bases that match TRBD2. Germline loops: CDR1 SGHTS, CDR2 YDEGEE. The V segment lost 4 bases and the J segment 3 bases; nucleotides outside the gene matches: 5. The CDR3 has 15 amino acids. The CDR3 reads CASSPGLAAKETQYF. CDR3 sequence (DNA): TGTGCCAGCAGCCCGGGACTAGCGGCTAAAGAGACCCAGTACTTC.

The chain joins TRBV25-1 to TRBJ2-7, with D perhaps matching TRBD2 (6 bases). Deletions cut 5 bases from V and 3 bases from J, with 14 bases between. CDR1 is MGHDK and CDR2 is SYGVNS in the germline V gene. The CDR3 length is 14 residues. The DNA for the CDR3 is TGTGCCAGCAGTTCCGGGACTCTCGTCTACGAGCAGTACTTC. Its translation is CASSSGTLVYEQYF.

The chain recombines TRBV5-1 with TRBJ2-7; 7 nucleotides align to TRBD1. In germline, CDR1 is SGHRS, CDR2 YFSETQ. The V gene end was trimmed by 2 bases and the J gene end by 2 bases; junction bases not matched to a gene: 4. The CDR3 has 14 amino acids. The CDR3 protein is CASSLGDRTYEQYF. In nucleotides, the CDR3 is TGCGCCAGCAGCTTAGGGGACAGAACCTACGAGCAGTACTTC.

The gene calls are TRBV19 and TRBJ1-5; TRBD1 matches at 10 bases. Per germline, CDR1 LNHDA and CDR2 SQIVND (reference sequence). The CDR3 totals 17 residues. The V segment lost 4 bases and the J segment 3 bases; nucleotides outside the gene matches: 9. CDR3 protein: CASSTSRDRGFNQPQHF. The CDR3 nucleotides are TGTGCCAGTAGTACCAGCCGGGACAGGGGTTTCAATCAGCCCCAGCATTTT.

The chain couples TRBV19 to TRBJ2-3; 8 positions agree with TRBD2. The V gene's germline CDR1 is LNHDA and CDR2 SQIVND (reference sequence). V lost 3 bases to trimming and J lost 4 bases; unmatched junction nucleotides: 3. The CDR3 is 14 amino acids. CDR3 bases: TGTGCCAGTAGTATCGGACTAGCCGCAGATACGCAGTATTTT. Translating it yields CASSIGLAADTQYF.

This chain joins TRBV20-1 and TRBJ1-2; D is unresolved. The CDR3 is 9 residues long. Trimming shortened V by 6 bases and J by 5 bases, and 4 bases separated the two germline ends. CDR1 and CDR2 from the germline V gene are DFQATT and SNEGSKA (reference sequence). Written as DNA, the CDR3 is TGCAGTGCAGCATATGGCTACACCTTC. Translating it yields CSAAYGYTF.

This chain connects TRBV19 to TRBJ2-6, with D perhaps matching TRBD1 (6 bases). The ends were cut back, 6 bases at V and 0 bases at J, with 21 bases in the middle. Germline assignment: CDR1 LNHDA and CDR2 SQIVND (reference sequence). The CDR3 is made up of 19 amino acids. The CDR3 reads CASSPGRGRLDSGANVLTF. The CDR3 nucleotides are TGTGCCAGTAGCCCAGGCAGGGGAAGACTTGACTCTGGGGCCAACGTCCTGACTTTC.

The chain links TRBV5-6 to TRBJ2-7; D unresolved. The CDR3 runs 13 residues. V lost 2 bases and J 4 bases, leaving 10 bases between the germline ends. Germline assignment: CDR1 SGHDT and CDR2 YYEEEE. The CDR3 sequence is CASSFWSSYEQYF. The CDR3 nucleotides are TGTGCCAGCAGCTTTTGGAGTTCTTACGAGCAGTACTTC.

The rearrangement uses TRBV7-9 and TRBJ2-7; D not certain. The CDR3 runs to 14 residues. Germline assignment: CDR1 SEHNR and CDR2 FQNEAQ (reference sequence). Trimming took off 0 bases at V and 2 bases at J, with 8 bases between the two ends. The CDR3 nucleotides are TGTGCCAGCAGCTTAGCCGCGGTCCCCTACGAGCAGTACTTC. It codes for CASSLAAVPYEQYF. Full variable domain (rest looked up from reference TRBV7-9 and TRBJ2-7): DTGVSQNPRHKITKRGQNVTFRCDPISEHNRLYWYRQTLGQGPEFLTYFQNEAQLEKSRLLSDRFSAERPKGSFSTLEIQRTEQGDSAMYLCASSLAAVPYEQYFGPGTRLTVT.

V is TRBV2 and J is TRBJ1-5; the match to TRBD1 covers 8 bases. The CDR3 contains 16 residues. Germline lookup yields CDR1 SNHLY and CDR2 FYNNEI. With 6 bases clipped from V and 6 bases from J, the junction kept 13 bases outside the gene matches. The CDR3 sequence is CASRLNYRGFSQPQHF. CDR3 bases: TGTGCCAGCAGGTTGAATTACAGGGGGTTCAGTCAGCCCCAGCATTTT.

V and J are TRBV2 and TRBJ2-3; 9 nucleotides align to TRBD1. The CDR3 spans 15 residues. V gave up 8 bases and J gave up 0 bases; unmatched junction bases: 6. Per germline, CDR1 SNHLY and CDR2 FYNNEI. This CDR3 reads CASEGQGASTDTQYF. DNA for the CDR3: TGTGCCAGCGAGGGACAGGGTGCTAGCACAGATACGCAGTATTTT.

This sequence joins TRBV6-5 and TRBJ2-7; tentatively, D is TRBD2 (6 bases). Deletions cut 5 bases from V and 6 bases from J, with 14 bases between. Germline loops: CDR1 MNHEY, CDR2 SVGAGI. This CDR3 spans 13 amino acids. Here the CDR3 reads CASSPGGLFEQYF. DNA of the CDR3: TGTGCCAGCAGTCCCGGGGGTCTCTTCGAGCAGTACTTC.

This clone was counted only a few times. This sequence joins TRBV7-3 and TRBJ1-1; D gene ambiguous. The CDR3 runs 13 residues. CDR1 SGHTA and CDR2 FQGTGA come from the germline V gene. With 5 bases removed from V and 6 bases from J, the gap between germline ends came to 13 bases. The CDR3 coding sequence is TGTGCCAGCAGCCACACCCCGAGGGCTGAAGCTTTCTTT. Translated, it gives CASSHTPRAEAFF.

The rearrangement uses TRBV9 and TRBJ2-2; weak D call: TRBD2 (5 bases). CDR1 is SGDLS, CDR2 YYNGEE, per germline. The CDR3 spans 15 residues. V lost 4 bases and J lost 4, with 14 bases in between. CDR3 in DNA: TGTGCCAGCAGCCCCCAGAGGGCCCCCACCGGGGAGCTGTTTTTT. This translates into CASSPQRAPTGELFF.

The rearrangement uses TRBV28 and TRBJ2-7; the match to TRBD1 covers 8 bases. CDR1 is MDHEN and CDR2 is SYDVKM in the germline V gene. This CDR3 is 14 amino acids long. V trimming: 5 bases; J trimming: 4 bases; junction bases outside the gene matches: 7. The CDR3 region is CASSTPGTGYEQYF. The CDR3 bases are TGTGCCAGCAGTACCCCCGGGACAGGATACGAGCAGTACTTC.

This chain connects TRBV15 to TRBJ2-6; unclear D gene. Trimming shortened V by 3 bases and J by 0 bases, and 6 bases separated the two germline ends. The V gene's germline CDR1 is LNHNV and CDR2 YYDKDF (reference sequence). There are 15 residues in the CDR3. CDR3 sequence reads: CATSSTSSGANVLTF. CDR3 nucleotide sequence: TGTGCCACCAGCAGTACTTCCTCTGGGGCCAACGTCCTGACTTTC.

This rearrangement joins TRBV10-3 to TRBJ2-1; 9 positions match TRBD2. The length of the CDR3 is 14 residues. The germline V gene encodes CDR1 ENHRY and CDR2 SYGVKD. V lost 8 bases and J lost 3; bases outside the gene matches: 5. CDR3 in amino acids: CAISAGGFYNEQFF. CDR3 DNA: TGTGCCATCTCGGCGGGGGGGTTCTACAATGAGCAGTTCTTC.

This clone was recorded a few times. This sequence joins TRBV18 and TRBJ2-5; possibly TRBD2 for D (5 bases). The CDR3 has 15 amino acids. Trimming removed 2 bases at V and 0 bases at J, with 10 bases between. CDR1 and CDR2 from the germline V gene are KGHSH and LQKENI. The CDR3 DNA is TGTGCCAGCTCACCAGGGAGAGGGTACCAAGAGACCCAGTACTTC. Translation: CASSPGRGYQETQYF.

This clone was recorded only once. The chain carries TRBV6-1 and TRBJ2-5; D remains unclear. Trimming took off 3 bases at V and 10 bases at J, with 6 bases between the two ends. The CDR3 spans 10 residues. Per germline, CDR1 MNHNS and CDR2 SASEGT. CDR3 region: CASSDTNQYF. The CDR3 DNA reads TGTGCCAGCAGTGATACTAACCAGTACTTC.